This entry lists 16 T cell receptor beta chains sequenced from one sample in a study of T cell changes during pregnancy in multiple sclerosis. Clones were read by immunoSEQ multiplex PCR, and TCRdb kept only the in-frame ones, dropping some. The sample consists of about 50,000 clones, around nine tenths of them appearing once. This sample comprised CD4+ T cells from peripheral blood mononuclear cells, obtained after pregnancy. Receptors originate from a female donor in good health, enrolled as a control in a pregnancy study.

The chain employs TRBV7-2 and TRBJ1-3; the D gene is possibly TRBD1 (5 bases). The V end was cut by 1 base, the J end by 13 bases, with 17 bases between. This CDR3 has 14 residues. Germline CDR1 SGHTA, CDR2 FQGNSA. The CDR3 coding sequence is TGTGCCAGCAGCTTAGACTTAGGCGACAGAGAAATATATTTT. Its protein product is CASSLDLGDREIYF.

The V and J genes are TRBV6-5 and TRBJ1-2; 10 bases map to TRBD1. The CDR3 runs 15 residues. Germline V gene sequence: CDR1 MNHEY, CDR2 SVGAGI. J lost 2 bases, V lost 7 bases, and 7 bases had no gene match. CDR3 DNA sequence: TGTGCCAGCAATACTGGACAGGGGGGAAACTATGGCTACACCTTC. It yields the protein CASNTGQGGNYGYTF.

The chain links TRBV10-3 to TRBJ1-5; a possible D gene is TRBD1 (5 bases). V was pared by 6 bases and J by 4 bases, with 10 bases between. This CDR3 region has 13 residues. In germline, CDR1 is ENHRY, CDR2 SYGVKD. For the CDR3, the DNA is TGTGCCATCAGGGGCGACAGTAATCAGCCCCAGCATTTT. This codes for CAIRGDSNQPQHF.

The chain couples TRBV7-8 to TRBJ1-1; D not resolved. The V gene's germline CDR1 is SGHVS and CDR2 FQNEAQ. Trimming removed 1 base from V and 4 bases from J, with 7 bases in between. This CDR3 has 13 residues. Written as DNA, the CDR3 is TGTGCCAGCAGCTTAGTTGCGGGCACTGAAGCTTTCTTT. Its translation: CASSLVAGTEAFF.

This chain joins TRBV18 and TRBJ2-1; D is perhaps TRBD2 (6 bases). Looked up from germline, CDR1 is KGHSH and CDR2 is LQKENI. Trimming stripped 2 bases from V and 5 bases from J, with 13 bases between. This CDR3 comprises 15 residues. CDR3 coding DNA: TGTGCCAGCTCACCATCAGCGGGCTCAAACAATGAGCAGTTCTTC. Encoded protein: CASSPSAGSNNEQFF.

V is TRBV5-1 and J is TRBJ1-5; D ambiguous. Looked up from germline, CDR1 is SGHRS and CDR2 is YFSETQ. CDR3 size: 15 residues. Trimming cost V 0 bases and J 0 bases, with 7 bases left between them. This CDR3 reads CASSLDGNSNQPQHF. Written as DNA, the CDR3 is TGCGCCAGCAGCTTGGACGGGAATAGCAATCAGCCCCAGCATTTT.

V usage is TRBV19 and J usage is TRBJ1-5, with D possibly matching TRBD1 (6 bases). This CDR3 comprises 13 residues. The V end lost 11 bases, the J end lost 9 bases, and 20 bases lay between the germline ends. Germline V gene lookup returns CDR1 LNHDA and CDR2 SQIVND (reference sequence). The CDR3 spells CASRGGFVGPQHF. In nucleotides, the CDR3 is TGTGCCTCTAGGGGGGGCTTTGTGGGGCCCCAGCATTTT.

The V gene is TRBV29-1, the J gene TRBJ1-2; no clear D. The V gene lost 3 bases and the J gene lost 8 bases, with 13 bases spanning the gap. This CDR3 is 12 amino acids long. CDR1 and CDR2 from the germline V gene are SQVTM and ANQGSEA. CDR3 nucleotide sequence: TGCAGCGTTGACCCACCCGTGAGAGGCTACACCTTC. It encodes CSVDPPVRGYTF.

The CDR3 coding sequence is TGTGCCAGCAGCTTGGAGGTCTCGGACAGGGACCTTAACACCTTC. This sequence encodes CASSLEVSDRDLNTF. The chain is built from TRBV5-4 and TRBJ1-2; TRBD1 aligns across 8 bases. CDR1 and CDR2 (germline): SGHNT, YYREEE (reference sequence). V lost 0 bases and J lost 12; bases outside the gene matches: 13. The CDR3 totals 15 residues.

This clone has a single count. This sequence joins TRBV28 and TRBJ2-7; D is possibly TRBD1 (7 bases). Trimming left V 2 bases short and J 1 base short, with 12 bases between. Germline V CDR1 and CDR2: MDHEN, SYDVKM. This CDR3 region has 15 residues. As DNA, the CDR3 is TGTGCCAGCAGTTTACGTTCAGGGGGGTCCTACGAGCAGTACTTC. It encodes CASSLRSGGSYEQYF.

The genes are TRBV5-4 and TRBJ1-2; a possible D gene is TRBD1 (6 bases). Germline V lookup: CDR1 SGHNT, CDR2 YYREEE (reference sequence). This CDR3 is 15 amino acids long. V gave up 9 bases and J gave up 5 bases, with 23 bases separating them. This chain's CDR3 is CATKTGNRGAYGYTF. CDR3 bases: TGTGCCACCAAGACAGGCAACCGGGGGGCTTATGGCTACACCTTC.

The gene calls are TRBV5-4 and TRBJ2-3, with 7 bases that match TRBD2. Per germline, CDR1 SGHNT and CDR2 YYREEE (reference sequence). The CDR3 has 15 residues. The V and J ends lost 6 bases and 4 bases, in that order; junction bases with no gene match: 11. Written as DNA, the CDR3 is TGTGCCAGCACCCCCGGGGCGGGAGTGCCAGATACGCAGTATTTT. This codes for CASTPGAGVPDTQYF. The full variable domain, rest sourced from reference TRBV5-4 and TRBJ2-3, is ETGVTQSPTHLIKTRGQQVTLRCSSQSGHNTVSWYQQALGQGPQFIFQYYREEENGRGNFPPRFSGLQFPNYSSELNVNALELDDSALYLCASTPGAGVPDTQYFGPGTRLTVL.

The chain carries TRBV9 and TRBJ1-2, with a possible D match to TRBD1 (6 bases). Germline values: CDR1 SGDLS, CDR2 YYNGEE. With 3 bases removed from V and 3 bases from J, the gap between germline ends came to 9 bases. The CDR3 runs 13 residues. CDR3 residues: CASSEQGYYGYTF. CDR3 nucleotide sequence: TGTGCCAGCAGCGAACAGGGTTACTATGGCTACACCTTC.

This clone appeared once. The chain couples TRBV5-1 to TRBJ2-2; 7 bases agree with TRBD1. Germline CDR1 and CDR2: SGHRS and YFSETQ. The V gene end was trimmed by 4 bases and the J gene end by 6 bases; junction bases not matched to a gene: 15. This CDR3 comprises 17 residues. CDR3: CASSEGAGRPGPGELFF. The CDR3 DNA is TGCGCCAGCAGCGAGGGGGCGGGCAGGCCGGGACCCGGGGAGCTGTTTTTT. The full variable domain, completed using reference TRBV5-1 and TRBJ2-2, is KAGVTQTPRYLIKTRGQQVTLSCSPISGHRSVSWYQQTPGQGLQFLFEYFSETQRNKGNFPGRFSGRQFSNSRSEMNVSTLELGDSALYLCASSEGAGRPGPGELFFGEGSRLTVL.

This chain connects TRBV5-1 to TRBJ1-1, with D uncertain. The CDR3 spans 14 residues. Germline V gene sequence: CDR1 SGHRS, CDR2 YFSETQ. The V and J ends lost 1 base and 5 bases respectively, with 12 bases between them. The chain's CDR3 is CASSLLGSGTEAFF. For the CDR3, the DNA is TGCGCCAGCAGCTTGCTGGGATCGGGAACTGAAGCTTTCTTT.

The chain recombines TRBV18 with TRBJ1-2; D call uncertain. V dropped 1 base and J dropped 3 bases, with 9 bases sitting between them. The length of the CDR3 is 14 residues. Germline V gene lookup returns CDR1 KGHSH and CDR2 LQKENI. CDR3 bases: TGTGCCAGCTCACCACGTTCGGGTGACTATGGCTACACCTTC. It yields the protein CASSPRSGDYGYTF.